The 5 T cell receptor delta chains below come from one sample, sequenced in a study of DNA immune sequencing with unique molecular identifiers. Genomic DNA underwent 32-plex PCR targeting all 8 TRDV and 4 TRDJ genes. Adapter PCR followed approximately 3 barcoding PCR cycles that attached a 12-nucleotide UMI. TCRdb called clones from the multiplex PCR reads again using CATT. The data hold 2,000 to 2,500 delta-chain clones, with about 10% observed a single time. Sequences were obtained from gamma-delta T cells enriched from blood buffy coat, or unenriched PBMCs (not recorded which). The source is a human donor in good health.

This clone was counted between two and nine times. The protein recorded in TCRdb matches a much larger clone and deviates from this DNA's translation at residue 18, suggesting a read error; the protein here is obtained by translating the DNA. This chain connects TRDV2 to TRDJ3; TRDD3 is a possible D gene (5 bases). Germline V lookup: CDR1 GEAIGNYY, CDR2 EKD. This CDR3 comprises 20 residues. The CDR3 spells CACDTLGTTNGSWDTRQTFF. CDR3 in DNA: TGTGCCTGTGACACCTTGGGGACCACGAACGGCTCCTGGGACACCCGACAGACGTTTTTC.

On this clone itself: The amino acid sequence in TCRdb belongs to a much larger clone and departs from this DNA's translation at residue 4, likely a sequencing read error; the sequence shown is translated from the DNA. The J gene was recorded as TRDJ1; no V gene was called; TRDD3 is the table's D call, not checked against the DNA. There are 18 residues in the CDR3. The DNA of the CDR3 is TGTGCCTGTGAGACCCTTACTGGGGGATACGCGAACACCGATAAACTCATCTTT. The encoded protein is CACETLTGGYANTDKLIF.

This clone was found a few times. This probably arose from a read error, given a far larger clone one base away. CDR3 bases: TGTGCCTGTGACACCGTAGGATGTGGGGATATCCGATCCGATAAACTCATCTTT. As protein: CACDTVGCGDIRSDKLIF. This chain uses TRDV2 with TRDJ1, with 7 bases aligning to TRDD3. V shed 0 bases, J shed 3 bases, and the junction held 15 bases outside the gene matches. The CDR3 contains 18 residues. Germline lookup yields CDR1 GEAIGNYY and CDR2 EKD.

This clone is termed medium-sized. The chain carries TRDV2 and TRDJ3; 9 bases line up with TRDD3. Unmatched junction bases numbered 8, after V lost 0 bases and J lost 0 bases. The CDR3 runs to 20 residues. CDR1 and CDR2 from the germline V gene are GEAIGNYY and EKD. DNA of the CDR3: TGTGCCTGTGACACCGTGACTGGGGGAACGAGCTCCTGGGACACCCGACAGATGTTTTTC. It is translated as CACDTVTGGTSSWDTRQMFF.

This clone turned up a few times. With a far larger clone one base away, a read error is the likely cause. Other DNA sequences in this sample translate to the same CDR3. J is TRDJ1 and V is TRDV2; a possible D gene is TRDD3 (6 bases). Trimming cost V 5 bases and J 4 bases, with 19 bases left between them. The CDR3 sequence is 15 residues long. Germline CDR1 is GEAIGNYY and CDR2 is EKD. In DNA, the CDR3 is TGTGCCTGTGCCCAACTGGGCGATAGGGACGATAAACTCATCTTT. Translating gives CACAQLGDRDDKLIF.